One sample yielded the 20 T cell receptor beta chains listed below, sequenced in a study of beta chain features in type 1 diabetes (dated by TCRdb to 2016 to 2019). The library was obtained by the immunoSEQ multiplex PCR assay. The entire amount of isolated RNA was reverse transcribed using the High Capacity cDNA Reverse Transcription Kit, so the sequenced TCRB transcripts were expressed ones. The clones in this table, taken by TCRdb from immuneACCESS, are in-frame only. Not every clone is retained; where verified, under half of the shortfall comes from an unresolved V gene, and the cause of the rest is unknown. The sample yields 150,000 to 180,000 clones; 8.1% were counted once. 0.55% to 0.75% of the sample comes from the top ten. Sequenced input: central memory CD4+ T cells from blood. These receptors were collected from a man aged 18-30 years in good health.

This clone was seen a few times. The V and J genes are TRBV5-4 and TRBJ2-7; D gene ambiguous. CDR1 is SGHNT, CDR2 YYREEE, per germline (reference sequence). Trimming stripped 0 bases from V and 1 base from J, with 11 bases between. CDR3 size: 15 residues. The CDR3, as DNA: TGTGCCAGCAGCTTGGGCAGCGCGGATTCCTACGAGCAGTACTTC. It translates to CASSLGSADSYEQYF.

The table lists this clone with a few counts. The chain recombines TRBV5-4 with TRBJ2-7; 8 bases align to TRBD2. With 4 bases clipped from V and 5 bases from J, the junction kept 11 bases outside the gene matches. Germline CDR1 reads SGHNT; CDR2 reads YYREEE (reference sequence). The CDR3 sequence is 15 residues long. CDR3 coding DNA: TGTGCCAGCAGCCAGCCACCAGCGGGAGCAAACGAGCAGTACTTC. Its translation is CASSQPPAGANEQYF. The full variable domain, completed using reference TRBV5-4 and TRBJ2-7, is ETGVTQSPTHLIKTRGQQVTLRCSSQSGHNTVSWYQQALGQGPQFIFQYYREEENGRGNFPPRFSGLQFPNYSSELNVNALELDDSALYLCASSQPPAGANEQYFGPGTRLTVT.

The rearrangement links TRBV28 to TRBJ2-7, with 11 bases lining up with TRBD2. Germline V CDR1 and CDR2: MDHEN, SYDVKM. The CDR3 has 14 amino acids. Trimming cost V 7 bases and J 6 bases; bases outside gene matches: 8. The CDR3 spells CASTPGLAASEQYF. The CDR3 nucleotides are TGTGCCAGCACCCCGGGACTAGCGGCATCCGAGCAGTACTTC.

A word on this clone: A read error may account for a junction end that differs from germline. The V and J genes are TRBV5-1 and TRBJ1-2; TRBD1 matches at 8 bases. The CDR3 length is 12 residues. CDR1 SGHRS and CDR2 YFSETQ come from the germline V gene. CDR3 protein: CASSLGQGGLIF. CDR3 in DNA: TGCGCCAGCAGCCTCGGACAGGGCGGCCTCATCTTC.

This clone was counted only a few times. The chain combines TRBV30 with TRBJ2-7, with 7 bases lining up with TRBD1. The CDR3 contains 14 residues. Losses at the gene ends were 4 bases for V and 1 base for J; bases not matched to a gene: 7. The V gene's germline CDR1 is GTSNPN and CDR2 SVGIG (reference sequence). The DNA for the CDR3 is TGTGCCTGGACAAAAGGGACAGTTTCCTACGAGCAGTACTTC. It translates to CAWTKGTVSYEQYF.

This clone was seen ten or more times. The V call is TRBV7-9, the J call TRBJ1-1, with D maybe TRBD1 (6 bases). The V gene lost 5 bases and the J gene lost 7 bases, with 14 bases spanning the gap. The CDR3 loop spans 13 amino acids. Germline CDR1 SEHNR, CDR2 FQNEAQ (reference sequence). The CDR3 reads CASSIGTTSEAFF. The CDR3 DNA is TGTGCCAGCAGCATCGGGACAACTAGTGAAGCTTTCTTT.

This clone has ten or more counts. This chain joins TRBV23-1 and TRBJ1-5; D gene ambiguous. TRBV23-1 is an ORF, and what it does is uncertain. The CDR3 loop spans 17 amino acids. V dropped 2 bases and J dropped 0 bases, with 14 bases sitting between them. In DNA form, the CDR3 reads TGCGCCAGCAGTCAAATGGCCGCTCTGAATAGCAATCAGCCCCAGCATTTT. Amino acids: CASSQMAALNSNQPQHF.

This clone was seen a few times. The chain links TRBV5-6 to TRBJ2-1, with 10 bases lining up with TRBD2. The J segment lost 0 bases and the V segment lost 4 bases, leaving 7 bases of the junction unmatched. The CDR3 is 17 residues long. The germline V gene has CDR1 SGHDT and CDR2 YYEEEE. This chain's CDR3 is CASSTLAGVASYNEQFF. CDR3 in DNA: TGTGCCAGCAGCACTCTAGCGGGAGTTGCCTCCTACAATGAGCAGTTCTTC. Using reference TRBV5-6 and TRBJ2-1 for the parts outside the CDR3, the full variable domain is DAGVTQSPTHLIKTRGQQVTLRCSPKSGHDTVSWYQQALGQGPQFIFQYYEEEERQRGNFPDRFSGHQFPNYSSELNVNALLLGDSALYLCASSTLAGVASYNEQFFGPGTRLTVL.

There are a few counts of this clone. V and J are TRBV5-4 and TRBJ2-7; 7 positions agree with TRBD1. The CDR3 extends over 12 amino acids. Germline CDR1 reads SGHNT; CDR2 reads YYREEE (reference sequence). Trimming took 3 bases from V and 3 from J; bases not matched to a gene: 0. CDR3 sequence reads: CASSWDSYEQYF. For the CDR3, the DNA is TGTGCCAGCAGCTGGGACAGCTACGAGCAGTACTTC.

This clone occurred many times. This chain uses TRBV29-1 with TRBJ1-2; D might be TRBD1 (6 bases). Trimming took 5 bases from V and 8 from J, leaving 15 bases between them. The CDR3 runs to 12 residues. Germline CDR1 SQVTM, CDR2 ANQGSEA. The DNA of the CDR3 is TGCAGCGTTAACAGGGATTCTTGGGGCTACACCTTC. Translating gives CSVNRDSWGYTF.

The rearrangement joins TRBV28 to TRBJ2-2; TRBD2 is a possible D gene (5 bases). The CDR3 covers 14 residues. Trimming pared 5 bases from V and 13 bases from J, leaving 20 bases between. The germline V gene encodes CDR1 MDHEN and CDR2 SYDVKM. Written as DNA, the CDR3 is TGTGCCAGCAGTACACGTACTAGGGTTATGGGGCTGTTTTTT. This translates into CASSTRTRVMGLFF.

This clone was seen a few times. The chain joins TRBV2 to TRBJ2-1; 7 bases agree with TRBD2. The V gene end was trimmed by 0 bases and the J gene end by 0 bases; junction bases not matched to a gene: 2. The CDR3 runs 16 residues. Germline V lookup: CDR1 SNHLY, CDR2 FYNNEI. The CDR3 DNA follows: TGTGCCAGCAGTGAAGCGCAGCGGGGCTCCTACAATGAGCAGTTCTTC. It translates to CASSEAQRGSYNEQFF. The full variable domain, completed using reference TRBV2 and TRBJ2-1, is EPEVTQTPSHQVTQMGQEVILRCVPISNHLYFYWYRQILGQKVEFLVSFYNNEISEKSEIFDDQFSVERPDGSNFTLKIRSTKLEDSAMYFCASSEAQRGSYNEQFFGPGTRLTVL.

The table lists this clone with a few counts. The genes are TRBV19 and TRBJ1-2, with 9 bases fitting TRBD1. The CDR3 length is 12 residues. The germline gives CDR1 LNHDA, CDR2 SQIVND (reference sequence). Germline trimming cut 6 bases from V and 8 bases from J; bases unmatched to any gene: 4. The CDR3 protein is CASRRTGVGYTF. DNA for the CDR3: TGTGCCAGTAGGAGGACAGGGGTCGGCTACACCTTC.

The J gene is TRBJ2-3, the V gene TRBV7-8, with a weak D call TRBD1 (6 bases). The CDR3 is made up of 15 amino acids. Germline CDR1 is SGHVS and CDR2 is FQNEAQ. The V end was cut by 7 bases, the J end by 2 bases, with 16 bases between. This chain's CDR3 is CASTPLEGDTDTQYF. Here the CDR3 DNA reads TGTGCCAGCACCCCCCTCGAGGGGGACACAGATACGCAGTATTTT.

This clone was seen at least ten times. This chain joins TRBV29-1 and TRBJ2-7; a weak D match, TRBD2 (6 bases). Germline V gene sequence: CDR1 SQVTM, CDR2 ANQGSEA. Trimming removed 6 bases from V and 4 bases from J, with 16 bases in between. The CDR3 is 13 residues long. CDR3 sequence: CSVAGTQTYEQYF. In DNA form, the CDR3 reads TGCAGCGTAGCCGGGACTCAGACTTACGAGCAGTACTTC.

This clone occurred a few times. The chain employs TRBV28 and TRBJ2-7, with 8 bases identical to TRBD1. Germline trimming cut 6 bases from V and 1 base from J; bases unmatched to any gene: 14. CDR3 length: 17 amino acids. Germline V CDR1 and CDR2: MDHEN, SYDVKM. For the CDR3, the DNA is TGTGCCAGCAGGATACTCTCCGGGACAGGAAGGTCCTACGAGCAGTACTTC. This codes for CASRILSGTGRSYEQYF.

This clone came up a few times. The CDR3 region is CASSILRDTGPKEQFF. CDR3 DNA: TGCGCCAGCAGCATCCTCCGGGACACGGGACCCAAGGAGCAGTTCTTC. The chain links TRBV5-1 to TRBJ2-1; possible D gene TRBD1, 6 bases. Germline CDR1 and CDR2: SGHRS and YFSETQ. V lost 4 bases, J lost 10 bases, and 24 bases lay in between. The CDR3 length is 16 residues.

The chain carries TRBV9 and TRBJ2-2; TRBD1 agrees at 8 bases. V was clipped by 3 bases and J by 3 bases; unmatched bases: 4. Germline V gives CDR1 SGDLS, CDR2 YYNGEE. The CDR3 totals 15 residues. The chain's CDR3 is CASSETGEHTGELFF. For the CDR3, the DNA is TGTGCCAGCAGCGAGACAGGGGAGCACACCGGGGAGCTGTTTTTT.

V is TRBV19 and J is TRBJ2-3; 8 bases match TRBD1. Germline loops: CDR1 LNHDA, CDR2 SQIVND (reference sequence). The CDR3 sequence is 15 residues long. The trim removed 3 bases at V and 4 bases at J, leaving 6 bases unmatched. CDR3 sequence reads: CASSMGQVSSDTQYF. The CDR3 DNA sequence: TGTGCCAGTAGTATGGGACAGGTTTCGTCAGATACGCAGTATTTT. The variable domain in full, completed from reference TRBV19 and TRBJ2-3, reads DGGITQSPKYLFRKEGQNVTLSCEQNLNHDAMYWYRQDPGQGLRLIYYSQIVNDFQKGDIAEGYSVSREKKESFPLTVTSAQKNPTAFYLCASSMGQVSSDTQYFGPGTRLTVL.

This sequence joins TRBV5-1 and TRBJ2-1, with TRBD2 matching over 10 bases. Germline values: CDR1 SGHRS, CDR2 YFSETQ. The CDR3 totals 16 residues. With V trimmed by 0 bases and J by 7 bases, 7 bases remained unmatched. DNA for the CDR3: TGCGCCAGCAGCTTGGCTCTAGCGGGAGTTATAAATGAGCAGTTCTTC. Protein: CASSLALAGVINEQFF.